The rows below give T cell receptor beta chains drawn from one sample of a study of blood T cell repertoires in COVID-19. Clones were sequenced by immunoSEQ multiplex PCR, and TCRdb holds only the in-frame ones, with some missing. The table records about 48,000 clones, under 90% of them present only once. The sequenced sample was peripheral blood. These receptors were taken from a woman aged 55-70 years with acute or convalescent COVID-19. CDR3s include the opening cysteine and the closing phenylalanine or tryptophan. D genes are given only for firm matches. Clone size is not always given. Where it is, it says once, few, many or a class for expanded clones.

TRBD1,TRBJ1-5,.,TRBV5-1,TGCGCCAGCAGCTTGGGGACAGGGAGACGTCAGCCCCAGCATTTT,CASSLGTGRRQPQHF
.,TRBJ2-3,once,TRBV27,TGTGCCAGTTACGGGGGGACATTCACAGATACGCAGTATTTT,CASYGGTFTDTQYF
.,TRBJ1-5,.,TRBV5-4,TGTGCCAGCAGCTTGGCTGGGGGCGGGCAGCCCCAGCATTTT,CASSLAGGGQPQHF
TRBD1,TRBJ1-5,.,TRBV27,TGTGCCAGCAGTAAAGGACAGGGGACCAATCAGCCCCAGCATTTT,CASSKGQGTNQPQHF
TRBD1,TRBJ2-7,.,TRBV2,TGTGCCAGCAGTGAAGAAGGACAGGGGACCTACGAGCAGTACTTC,CASSEEGQGTYEQYF
TRBD2,TRBJ2-1,.,TRBV7-9,TGTGCCAGCAGCTTAGGGAAGCGGGGGGGCCTGATCTCCTACAATGAGCAGTTCTTC,CASSLGKRGGLISYNEQFF
TRBD1,TRBJ2-3,.,TRBV7-2,TGTGCCAGCAGCCCTCGAGGACAGGGGGCGGCGGCAGATACGCAGTATTTT,CASSPRGQGAAADTQYF
.,TRBJ1-5,once,TRBV6-1,TGTGCCAGCAGTGAAGGGGCGGCTAGCCAGCCCCAGCATTTT,CASSEGAASQPQHF
.,TRBJ1-3,.,TRBV19,TGTGCCAGTAGCTTCCAAGGAACAGGGTCTGGAAACACCATATATTTT,CASSFQGTGSGNTIYF
TRBD2,TRBJ2-1,.,TRBV20-1,TGCAGTGCTAGTCGCGGGAGTGAGCAGTTCTTC,CSASRGSEQFF
TRBD1,TRBJ1-4,.,TRBV28,TGTGCCAGCACCGGGACAGGGATAAATGAAAAACTGTTTTTT,CASTGTGINEKLFF
TRBD2,TRBJ2-7,.,TRBV7-9,TGTGCCAGCAGCGTGGGGACTAGCGGGGGCTACGAGCAGTACTTC,CASSVGTSGGYEQYF
TRBD1,TRBJ2-5,.,TRBV11-2,TGTGCCAGCAGATTTGGGACAGGTTTCGAGACCCAGTACTTC,CASRFGTGFETQYF
TRBD1,TRBJ2-3,.,TRBV7-9,TGTGCCAGCAGCCCAGGACAGGGGGCATTAGCAGATACGCAGTATTTT,CASSPGQGALADTQYF
.,TRBJ1-2,.,TRBV9,TGTGCCAGCAGCGTAGAATTGGGCACTTCTGGCTACACCTTC,CASSVELGTSGYTF
TRBD2,TRBJ2-5,.,TRBV19,TGTGCCAGTAGTATCGCCCTGGGACTAGCGGTGGGGGAGACCCAGTACTTC,CASSIALGLAVGETQYF
TRBD2,TRBJ2-1,.,TRBV27,TGTGCCAGCAGTGGTCGGGACTATCTCCGTGAGCAGTTCTTC,CASSGRDYLREQFF
TRBD1,TRBJ1-3,once,TRBV19,TGTGCCAGTAGTCTCCCCGTTGGGACAGGTGGAAACACCATATATTTT,CASSLPVGTGGNTIYF
.,TRBJ1-2,.,TRBV29-1,TGCAGCGTAAGCGGGGGAAACTATGGCTACACCTTC,CSVSGGNYGYTF
.,TRBJ1-1,.,TRBV5-4,TGTGCCAGCAGCAGAGACGGCAGGGCGGTGGAAGCTTTCTTT,CASSRDGRAVEAFF
.,TRBJ1-6,.,TRBV7-8,TGTGCCACCAAACAGGATCTAAATTCACCCCTCCACTTT,CATKQDLNSPLHF
.,TRBJ2-5,.,TRBV7-9,TGTGCCAGCAGTCCTCAAGAGACCCAGTACTTC,CASSPQETQYF
.,TRBJ1-2,few,TRBV5-1,TGCGCCAGCAGCTTGGCCATGGACGGGACACCTCACACCTTC,CASSLAMDGTPHTF
.,TRBJ1-3,.,TRBV18,TGTGCCAGCTCACCCTTCTCTGGAAACACCATATATTTT,CASSPFSGNTIYF
TRBD1,TRBJ1-2,.,TRBV4-1,TGCGCCAGCAGCCAAGCCCGGGACAGGTTCTATGGCTACACCTTC,CASSQARDRFYGYTF
.,TRBJ2-5,.,TRBV15,TGTGCCACCAGCAGAGCCCCGGAGCCACAAGAGACCCAGTACTTC,CATSRAPEPQETQYF
.,TRBJ1-5,few,TRBV29-1,TGCAGCGTTGTGGCAGGGAATCAGCCCCAGCATTTT,CSVVAGNQPQHF
TRBD1,TRBJ2-1,.,TRBV11-2,TGTGCCAGCAGCTTTGGGACAGGGGGGTCGAATGAGCAGTTCTTC,CASSFGTGGSNEQFF
.,TRBJ1-2,.,TRBV28,TGTGCCAGCAGTACGACAGGCTCTGGCTACACCTTC,CASSTTGSGYTF
TRBD1,TRBJ2-6,.,TRBV18,TGTGCCAGCTCACCAGTTACAGGGGCCTCCTCTGGGGCCAACGTCCTGACTTTC,CASSPVTGASSGANVLTF
.,TRBJ2-2,.,TRBV6-6,TGTGCCAGCAGTCACAGGGTTGGCGGGGAGCTGTTTTTT,CASSHRVGGELFF
.,TRBJ1-1,.,TRBV27,TGTGCCAGCAGTGCCTCGGGGGGATGGAGCACTGAAGCTTTCTTT,CASSASGGWSTEAFF
.,TRBJ2-3,few,TRBV7-8,TGTGCCAGCAGCCCACAGGAGGATACGCAGTATTTT,CASSPQEDTQYF
.,TRBJ1-4,.,TRBV29-1,TGCAGCGTGAGGGAAGGAAATGAAAAACTGTTTTTT,CSVREGNEKLFF
.,TRBJ2-5,.,TRBV23-1,TGCGCCAGCAAGTTATCGGGGACATCTAAAGAGACCCAGTACTTC,CASKLSGTSKETQYF
TRBD1,TRBJ2-1,.,TRBV12-3/TRBV12-4,TGTGCCAGCAGGAAACAGGGGGCGCAGGAGCAGTTCTTC,CASRKQGAQEQFF
TRBD1,TRBJ2-2,once,TRBV7-9,TGTGCCAGCAGCCAAACCGGGACAGGGACCGGGGAGCTGTTTTTT,CASSQTGTGTGELFF